The next 14 T cell receptor beta chains were all read from a single sample in a study of beta chain features in type 1 diabetes. Study findings and constraints: Within each of all four CD4+ subsets, Type 1 diabetes patients had TCRB CDR3s that were moderately but significantly shorter.

No antigen is known for these receptors. Sequencing targeted expressed TCRB transcripts, as all isolated RNA had been reverse transcribed. Generated by immunoSEQ multiplex PCR, the TCRdb table keeps only in-frame clones and is missing some. The table includes 550,000 to 850,000 clones, roughly an eighth detected once. Sequenced input: naive CD4+ T cells from blood. These TCRs come from a man aged 18 to 30 with type 1 diabetes.

The chain carries TRBV5-4 and TRBJ2-5; D might be TRBD2 (6 bases). The V end lost 0 bases, the J end lost 4 bases, and 13 bases lay between the germline ends. The CDR3 is made up of 15 amino acids. Germline CDR1 reads SGHNT; CDR2 reads YYREEE (reference sequence). The CDR3 protein is CASSLGSGLLETQYF. The CDR3 DNA follows: TGTGCCAGCAGCTTGGGGAGCGGGCTACTAGAGACCCAGTACTTC.

This clone was recorded a few times. The rearrangement joins TRBV30 to TRBJ1-1; D is uncertain. The germline V and J ends were trimmed by 5 bases and 1 base, with 8 bases remaining between them. CDR1 GTSNPN and CDR2 SVGIG come from the germline V gene (reference sequence). CDR3 size: 12 residues. CDR3 loop: CAWGKRNTEAFF. The DNA of the CDR3 is TGTGCCTGGGGGAAGCGGAACACTGAAGCTTTCTTT.

The sample holds a few counts of this clone. The CDR3 loop reads CASSQAGKDRSYEQYF. As DNA, the CDR3 is TGCGCCAGCAGCCAAGCCGGGAAGGACAGGTCCTACGAGCAGTACTTC. The chain links TRBV4-1 to TRBJ2-7; 7 nucleotides line up with TRBD1. CDR1 and CDR2 from the germline V gene are MGHRA and YSYEKL. Trimming at V came to 1 base and at J to 1 base, leaving 7 bases not matched to a gene. This CDR3 has 16 residues.

The table lists this clone with a few counts. The chain joins TRBV6-6 to TRBJ1-1; D remains unclear. Trimming cost V 6 bases and J 11 bases, with 13 bases left between them. This CDR3 spans 11 amino acids. Germline CDR1 is MNHNY and CDR2 is SVGAGI (reference sequence). CDR3 nucleotides: TGTGCCAGCAGCCTCACCCGGGAGGCTTTCTTT. It is translated as CASSLTREAFF.

V usage is TRBV7-9 and J usage is TRBJ1-2, with 8 bases aligning to TRBD1. From germline, CDR1 is SEHNR and CDR2 FQNEAQ (reference sequence). This CDR3 region has 13 residues. Germline trimming cut 6 bases from V and 2 bases from J; bases unmatched to any gene: 2. In nucleotides, the CDR3 is TGTGCCAGCAGGGGACAGGCGAACTATGGCTACACCTTC. It translates to CASRGQANYGYTF.

With respect to this clone: Different DNA sequences within this sample yield the same CDR3. The chain is built from TRBV7-2 and TRBJ1-1, with TRBD1 as a possible D gene (6 bases). The V end lost 5 bases, the J end lost 0 bases, and 10 bases lay between the germline ends. Germline V gene lookup returns CDR1 SGHTA and CDR2 FQGNSA. The CDR3 is 14 amino acids. The CDR3 here is CASSLTGLNTEAFF. DNA for the CDR3: TGTGCCAGCAGCCTGACAGGCCTGAACACTGAAGCTTTCTTT.

This clone turned up a few times. The rearrangement joins TRBV7-2 to TRBJ2-1; 11 bases are a match to TRBD2. This CDR3 spans 15 amino acids. The V gene end was trimmed by 7 bases and the J gene end by 7 bases; junction bases not matched to a gene: 9. Germline V gives CDR1 SGHTA, CDR2 FQGNSA. Here the CDR3 DNA reads TGTGCCAGCACTACCCTAGCGGGGGGAGGTAATGAGCAGTTCTTC. It encodes CASTTLAGGGNEQFF.

The sample holds a few counts of this clone. V is TRBV6-1 and J is TRBJ1-1, with D possibly being TRBD1 (5 bases). The V gene's germline CDR1 is MNHNS and CDR2 SASEGT. The CDR3 is 13 amino acids. Trimming pared 2 bases from V and 10 bases from J, leaving 14 bases between. The CDR3, as DNA: TGTGCCAGCAGTGAATTAGTGGAGGGACGAGCTTTCTTT. Translating gives CASSELVEGRAFF.

The chain recombines TRBV7-9 with TRBJ2-1; TRBD1 matches at 8 bases. This CDR3 comprises 15 residues. Germline values: CDR1 SEHNR, CDR2 FQNEAQ (reference sequence). The V segment lost 1 base and the J segment 9 bases; nucleotides outside the gene matches: 8. CDR3 DNA sequence: TGTGCCAGCAGCTTAGGGATGGACAGGGTTGGTGAGCAGTTCTTC. This codes for CASSLGMDRVGEQFF.

The rearrangement uses TRBV29-1 and TRBJ1-1, with a possible D match to TRBD1 (6 bases). Trimming removed 2 bases at V and 4 bases at J, with 17 bases between. The CDR3 consists of 15 residues. The germline gives CDR1 SQVTM, CDR2 ANQGSEA. In DNA, the CDR3 is TGCAGCGTTGAACCCCGCGCAGGGGAGGGCACTGAAGCTTTCTTT. It codes for CSVEPRAGEGTEAFF.

The chain combines TRBV7-2 with TRBJ1-1; 9 bases agree with TRBD1. Per the germline V gene, CDR1 is SGHTA and CDR2 is FQGNSA. The CDR3 runs 14 residues. The V segment lost 5 bases and the J segment 4 bases; nucleotides outside the gene matches: 5. CDR3 sequence reads: CASSMGQGGTEAFF. The CDR3 DNA follows: TGTGCCAGCAGCATGGGACAGGGTGGCACTGAAGCTTTCTTT. The variable domain in full, with the rest retrieved from reference TRBV7-2 and TRBJ1-1, is GAGVSQSPSNKVTEKGKDVELRCDPISGHTALYWYRQSLGQGLEFLIYFQGNSAPDKSGLPSDRFSAERTGGSVSTLTIQRTQQEDSAVYLCASSMGQGGTEAFFGQGTRLTVV.

This clone appeared a few times. V and J are TRBV27 and TRBJ1-5, with 8 positions matching TRBD1. The CDR3 length is 15 residues. The trim removed 2 bases at V and 3 bases at J, leaving 3 bases unmatched. Germline-derived CDR1 and CDR2 are MNHEY and SMNVEV (reference sequence). CDR3 sequence reads: CASSLDRGYNQPQHF. CDR3 bases: TGTGCCAGCAGTTTAGACAGGGGTTACAATCAGCCCCAGCATTTT.

This chain links TRBV2 with TRBJ2-7; D call uncertain. Looked up from germline, CDR1 is SNHLY and CDR2 is FYNNEI. The CDR3 extends over 13 amino acids. Trimming removed 7 bases at V and 5 bases at J, with 15 bases between. For the CDR3, the DNA is TGTGCCAGCACTACGGGTCCCGCCAACGAGCAGTACTTC. Encoded protein: CASTTGPANEQYF.

The chain couples TRBV10-1 to TRBJ2-7; tentatively, D is TRBD1 (5 bases). Trimming took 3 bases from V and 0 from J, leaving 6 bases between them. The CDR3 loop spans 13 amino acids. Germline CDR1 and CDR2: WNHNN and SYGVQD (reference sequence). CDR3 DNA: TGCGCCAGCAGTGACAGGGACTCCTACGAGCAGTACTTC. It translates to CASSDRDSYEQYF.